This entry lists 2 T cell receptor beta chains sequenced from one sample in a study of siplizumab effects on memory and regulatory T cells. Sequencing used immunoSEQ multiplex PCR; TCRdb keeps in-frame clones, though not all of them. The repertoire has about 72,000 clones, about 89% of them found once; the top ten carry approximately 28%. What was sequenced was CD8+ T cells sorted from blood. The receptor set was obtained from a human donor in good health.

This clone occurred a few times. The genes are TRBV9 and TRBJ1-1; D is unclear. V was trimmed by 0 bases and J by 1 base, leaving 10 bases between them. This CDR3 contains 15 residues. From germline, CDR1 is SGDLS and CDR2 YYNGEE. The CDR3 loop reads CASSVDLGWNTEAFF. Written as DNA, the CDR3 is TGTGCCAGCAGCGTAGATCTGGGGTGGAACACTGAAGCTTTCTTT.

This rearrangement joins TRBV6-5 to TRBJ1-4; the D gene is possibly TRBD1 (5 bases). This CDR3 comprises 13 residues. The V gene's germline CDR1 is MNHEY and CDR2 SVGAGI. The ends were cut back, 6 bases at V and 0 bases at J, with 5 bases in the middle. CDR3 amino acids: CASRTATNEKLFF. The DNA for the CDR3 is TGTGCCAGCAGGACAGCAACTAATGAAAAACTGTTTTTT.